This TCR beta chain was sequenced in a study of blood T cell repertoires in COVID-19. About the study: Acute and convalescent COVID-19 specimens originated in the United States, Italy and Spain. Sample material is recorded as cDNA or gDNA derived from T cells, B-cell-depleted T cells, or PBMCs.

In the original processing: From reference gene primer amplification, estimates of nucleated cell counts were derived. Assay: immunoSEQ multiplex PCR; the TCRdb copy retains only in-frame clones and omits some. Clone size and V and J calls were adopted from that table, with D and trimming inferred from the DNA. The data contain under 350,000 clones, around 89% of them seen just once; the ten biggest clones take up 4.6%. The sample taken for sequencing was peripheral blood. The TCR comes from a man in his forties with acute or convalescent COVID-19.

The CDR3 bases are TGTGCCAGCAGGCTAGCGGGGGTTCCCAACACCGGGGAGCTGTTTTTT. This gives the protein CASRLAGVPNTGELFF. This chain uses TRBV7-8 with TRBJ2-2; 10 positions agree with TRBD2. The CDR3 spans 16 residues. Trimming took 6 bases from V and 2 from J; bases not matched to a gene: 6. Per germline, CDR1 SGHVS and CDR2 FQNEAQ.